Here is one T cell receptor (beta chain) with its context. Produced via immunoSEQ multiplex PCR; TCRdb's table is partial and in-frame only. Among some 2,500,000 clones, 85% to 95% were seen once, and the ten largest hold around 0.35%. Germline values: CDR1 SGHVS, CDR2 FQNEAQ. The CDR3 spans 17 residues. Trimming cost V 0 bases and J 2 bases; bases outside gene matches: 6. These data originate in a study of shared clonotypes between healthy human individuals. The sequence derives from a man between 18 and 35 years old in good health. Some clones in this sample may be carry-over from other donors' samples. The sequenced sample consisted of naive CD4+ T cells from PBMCs. The subset was: CD45RA+ positively selected. The chain employs TRBV7-8 and TRBJ2-1; 8 bases match TRBD2. The CDR3, as DNA: TGTGCCAGCAGCTTAGCGAGGCTAGCGGGCGCCTACAATGAGCAGTTCTTC. Translation gives CASSLARLAGAYNEQFF. Drawing the rest from reference TRBV7-8 and TRBJ2-1, the complete variable domain is GAGVSQSPRYKVAKRGQDVALRCDPISGHVSLFWYQQALGQGPEFLTYFQNEAQLDKSGLPSDRFFAERPEGSVSTLKIQRTQQEDSAVYLCASSLARLAGAYNEQFFGPGTRLTVL.